This TCR beta chain was recorded in a study of shared clonotypes between healthy human individuals. On the study more broadly: CD4 naive and memory got three plates each, CD8 naive two, CD8 memory one.

At deep level, the assay was performed. Each PCR replicate from the sorted subsets contained about 200 ng DNA, which is about 31,000 T cell genomes. The assay was immunoSEQ multiplex PCR, and TCRdb's table has in-frame clones only and misses some. The sample comprises 2 million to 3 million clones, about 92% of which are singletons, and 0.11% to 0.15% rests with the top ten. The CDR3 has 14 amino acids. V was trimmed by 5 bases and J by 7 bases, leaving 18 bases between them. Germline V gene lookup returns CDR1 SQVTM and CDR2 ANQGSEA. The clonotype originates from a man between 18 and 29 years old in good health. Source material: naive CD4+ T cells sorted from blood. Subset specified: CD45RA+ positively selected. The V call is TRBV29-1, the J call TRBJ2-1; D ambiguous. In DNA form, the CDR3 reads TGCAGCGTTCAAGTCCCTAGAGATAGGAATGAGCAGTTCTTC. The encoded protein is CSVQVPRDRNEQFF.